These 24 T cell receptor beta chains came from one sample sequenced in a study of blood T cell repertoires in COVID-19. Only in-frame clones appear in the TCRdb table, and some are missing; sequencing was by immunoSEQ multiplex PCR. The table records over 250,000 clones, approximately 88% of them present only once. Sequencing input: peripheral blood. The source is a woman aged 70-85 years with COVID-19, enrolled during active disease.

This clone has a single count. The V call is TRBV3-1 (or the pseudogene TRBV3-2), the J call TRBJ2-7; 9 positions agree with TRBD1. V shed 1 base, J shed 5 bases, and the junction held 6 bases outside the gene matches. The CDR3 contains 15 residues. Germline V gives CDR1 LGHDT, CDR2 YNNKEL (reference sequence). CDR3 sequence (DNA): TGTGCCAGCAGCCAAGTTGGGGGACAGGGAAACGAGCAGTACTTC. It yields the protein CASSQVGGQGNEQYF.

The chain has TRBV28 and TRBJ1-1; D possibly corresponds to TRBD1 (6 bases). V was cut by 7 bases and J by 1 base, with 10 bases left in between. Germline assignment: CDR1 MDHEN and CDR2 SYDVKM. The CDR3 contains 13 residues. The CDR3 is CASTEQGNTEAFF. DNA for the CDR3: TGTGCCAGCACCGAACAGGGGAACACTGAAGCTTTCTTT.

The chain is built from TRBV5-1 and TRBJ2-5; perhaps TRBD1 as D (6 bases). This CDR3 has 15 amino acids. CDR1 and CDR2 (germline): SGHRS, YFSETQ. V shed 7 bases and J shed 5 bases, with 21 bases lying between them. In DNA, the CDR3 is TGCGCCAGCTACCCCGGGACACCTGGCTTGGAGACCCAGTACTTC. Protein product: CASYPGTPGLETQYF.

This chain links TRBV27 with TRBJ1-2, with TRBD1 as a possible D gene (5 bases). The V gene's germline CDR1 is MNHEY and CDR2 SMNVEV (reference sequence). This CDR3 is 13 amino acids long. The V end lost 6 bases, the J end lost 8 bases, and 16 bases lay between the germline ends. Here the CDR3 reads CASSPAPQGGYTF. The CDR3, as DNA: TGTGCCAGCAGCCCTGCACCGCAGGGAGGCTACACCTTC.

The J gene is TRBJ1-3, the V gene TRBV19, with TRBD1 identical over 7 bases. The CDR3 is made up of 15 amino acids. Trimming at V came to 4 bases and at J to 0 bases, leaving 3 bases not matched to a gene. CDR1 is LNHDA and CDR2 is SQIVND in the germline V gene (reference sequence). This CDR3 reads CASSTDRSSGNTIYF. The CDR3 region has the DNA TGTGCCAGTAGTACGGACAGGTCCTCTGGAAACACCATATATTTT.

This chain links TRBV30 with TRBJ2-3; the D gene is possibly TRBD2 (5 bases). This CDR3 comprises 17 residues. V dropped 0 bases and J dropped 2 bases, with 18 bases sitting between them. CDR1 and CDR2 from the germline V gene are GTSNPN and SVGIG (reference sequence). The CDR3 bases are TGTGCCTGGAGTGTACTTCGAGGAACCCGGGACACAGATACGCAGTATTTT. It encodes CAWSVLRGTRDTDTQYF. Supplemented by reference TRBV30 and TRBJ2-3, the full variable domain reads SQTIHQWPATLVQPVGSPLSLECTVEGTSNPNLYWYRQAAGRGLQLLFYSVGIGQISSEVPQNLSASRPQDRQFILSSKKLLLSDSGFYLCAWSVLRGTRDTDTQYFGPGTRLTVL.

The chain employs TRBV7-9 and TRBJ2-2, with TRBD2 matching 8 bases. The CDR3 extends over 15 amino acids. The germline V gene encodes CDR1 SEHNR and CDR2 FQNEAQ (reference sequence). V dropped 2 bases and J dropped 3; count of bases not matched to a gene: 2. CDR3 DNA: TGTGCCAGCAGCTTACCCGGGAGGGACACCGGGGAGCTGTTTTTT. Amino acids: CASSLPGRDTGELFF.

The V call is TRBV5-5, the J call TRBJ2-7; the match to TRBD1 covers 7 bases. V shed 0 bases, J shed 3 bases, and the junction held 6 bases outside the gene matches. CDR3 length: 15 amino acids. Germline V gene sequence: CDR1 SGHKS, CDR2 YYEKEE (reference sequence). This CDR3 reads CASSLEGQPLYEQYF. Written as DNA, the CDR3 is TGTGCCAGCAGCTTGGAGGGACAGCCTCTCTACGAGCAGTACTTC.

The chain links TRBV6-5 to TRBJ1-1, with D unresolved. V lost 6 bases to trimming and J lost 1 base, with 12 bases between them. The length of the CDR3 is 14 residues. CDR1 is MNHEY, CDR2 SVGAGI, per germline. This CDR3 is CASSRGLGNTEAFF. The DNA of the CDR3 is TGTGCCAGCAGCCGCGGACTGGGGAACACTGAAGCTTTCTTT.

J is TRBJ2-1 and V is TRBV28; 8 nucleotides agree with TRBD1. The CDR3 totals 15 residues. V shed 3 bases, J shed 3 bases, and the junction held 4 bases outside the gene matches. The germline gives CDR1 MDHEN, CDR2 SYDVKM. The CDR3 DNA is TGTGCCAGCAGTTTGCAGGGGGCAGTCTACAATGAGCAGTTCTTC. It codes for CASSLQGAVYNEQFF.

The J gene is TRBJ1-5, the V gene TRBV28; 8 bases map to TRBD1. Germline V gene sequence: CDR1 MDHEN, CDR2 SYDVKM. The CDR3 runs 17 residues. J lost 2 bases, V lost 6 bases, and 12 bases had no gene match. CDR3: CASRATGVFSGNQPQHF. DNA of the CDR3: TGTGCCAGCAGGGCGACAGGGGTGTTTTCGGGCAATCAGCCCCAGCATTTT.

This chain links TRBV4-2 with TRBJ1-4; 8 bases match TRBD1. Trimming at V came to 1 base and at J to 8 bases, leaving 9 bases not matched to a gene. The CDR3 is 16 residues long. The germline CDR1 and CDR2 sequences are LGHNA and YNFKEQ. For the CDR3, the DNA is TGTGCCAGCAGCCAAGTCCGAACAGGGGGTAAGGAAAAACTGTTTTTT. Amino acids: CASSQVRTGGKEKLFF.

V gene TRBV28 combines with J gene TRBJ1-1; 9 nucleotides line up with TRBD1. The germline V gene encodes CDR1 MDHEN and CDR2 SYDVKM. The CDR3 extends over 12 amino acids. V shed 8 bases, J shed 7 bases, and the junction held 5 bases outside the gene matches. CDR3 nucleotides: TGTGCCAGCGGGACAGGGTGGAATGAAGCTTTCTTT. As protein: CASGTGWNEAFF.

The CDR3 DNA reads as TGTGCCAGCAGCCCGACGGCAGTCCAGCGCCAGTACTACGAGCAGTACTTC. This codes for CASSPTAVQRQYYEQYF. The V call is TRBV21-1, the J call TRBJ2-7; TRBD2, the table's D call, was not compared with the DNA. TRBV21-1 is assigned pseudogene status. This CDR3 has 17 residues.

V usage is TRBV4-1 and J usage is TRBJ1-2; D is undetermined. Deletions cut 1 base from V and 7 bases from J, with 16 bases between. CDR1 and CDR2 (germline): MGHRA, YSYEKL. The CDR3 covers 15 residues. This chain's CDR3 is CASSQGGRSQGGYTF. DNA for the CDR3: TGCGCCAGCAGCCAAGGTGGCCGGAGCCAAGGTGGCTACACCTTC.

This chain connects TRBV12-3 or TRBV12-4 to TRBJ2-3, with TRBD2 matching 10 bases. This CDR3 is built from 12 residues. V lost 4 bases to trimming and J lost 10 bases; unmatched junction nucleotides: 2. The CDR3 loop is CASSSTSGPQYF. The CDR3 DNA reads TGTGCCAGCAGTTCGACTAGCGGGCCGCAGTATTTT.

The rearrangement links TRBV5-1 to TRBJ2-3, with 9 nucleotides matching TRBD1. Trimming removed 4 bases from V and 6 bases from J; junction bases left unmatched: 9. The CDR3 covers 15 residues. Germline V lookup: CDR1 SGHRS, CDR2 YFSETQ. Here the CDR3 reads CASSLAGQGWDTQYF. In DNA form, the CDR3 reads TGCGCCAGCAGCCTGGCGGGACAGGGATGGGATACGCAGTATTTT.

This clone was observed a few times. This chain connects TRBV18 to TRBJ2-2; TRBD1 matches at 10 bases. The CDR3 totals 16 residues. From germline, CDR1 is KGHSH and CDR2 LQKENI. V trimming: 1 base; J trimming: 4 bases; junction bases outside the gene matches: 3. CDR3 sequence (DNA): TGTGCCAGCTCACCACGGACAGGGGGTAGCACCGGGGAGCTGTTTTTT. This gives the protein CASSPRTGGSTGELFF.

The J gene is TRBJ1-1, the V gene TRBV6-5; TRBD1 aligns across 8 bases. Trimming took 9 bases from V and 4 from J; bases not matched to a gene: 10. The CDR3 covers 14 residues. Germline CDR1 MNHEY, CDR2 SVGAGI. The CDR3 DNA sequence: TGTGCCAGTCAAAACCCCACAGGGGGCACTGAAGCTTTCTTT. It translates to CASQNPTGGTEAFF.

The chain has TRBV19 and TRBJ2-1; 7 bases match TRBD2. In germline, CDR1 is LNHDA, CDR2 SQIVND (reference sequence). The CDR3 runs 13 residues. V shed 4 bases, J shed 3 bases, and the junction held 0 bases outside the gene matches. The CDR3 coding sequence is TGTGCCAGTAGTAGCGGGAGCTACAATGAGCAGTTCTTC. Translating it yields CASSSGSYNEQFF.

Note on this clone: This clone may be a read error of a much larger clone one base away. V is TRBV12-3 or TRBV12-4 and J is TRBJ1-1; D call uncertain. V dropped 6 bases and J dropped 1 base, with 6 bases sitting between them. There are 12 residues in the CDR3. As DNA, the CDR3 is TGTGCCAGCAGCCCGGGGAACACTGAAGCTTTCTTT. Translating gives CASSPGNTEAFF.

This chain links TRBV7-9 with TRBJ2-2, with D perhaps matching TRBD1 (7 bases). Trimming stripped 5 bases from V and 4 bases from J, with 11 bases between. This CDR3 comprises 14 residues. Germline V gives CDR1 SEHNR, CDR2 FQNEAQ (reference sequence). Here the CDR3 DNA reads TGTGCCAGCAGCAGGGGGCGGGGCACCGGGGAGCTGTTTTTT. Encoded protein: CASSRGRGTGELFF.

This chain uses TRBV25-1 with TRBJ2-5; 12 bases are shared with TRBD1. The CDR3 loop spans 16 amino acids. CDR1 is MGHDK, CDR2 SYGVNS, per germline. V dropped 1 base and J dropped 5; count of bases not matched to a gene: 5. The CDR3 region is CASSEWGTGGLETQYF. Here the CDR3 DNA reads TGTGCCAGCAGTGAATGGGGGACAGGGGGCCTGGAGACCCAGTACTTC.

The CDR3 region has the DNA TGTGCCTGGAGTGACAGTTCACCCCTCCACTTT. Protein: CAWSDSSPLHF. This rearrangement joins TRBV30 to TRBJ1-6; D unclear. Germline V CDR1 and CDR2: GTSNPN, SVGIG (reference sequence). The CDR3 totals 11 residues. V was shortened by 1 base and J by 9 bases, with 4 bases between the two germline ends.